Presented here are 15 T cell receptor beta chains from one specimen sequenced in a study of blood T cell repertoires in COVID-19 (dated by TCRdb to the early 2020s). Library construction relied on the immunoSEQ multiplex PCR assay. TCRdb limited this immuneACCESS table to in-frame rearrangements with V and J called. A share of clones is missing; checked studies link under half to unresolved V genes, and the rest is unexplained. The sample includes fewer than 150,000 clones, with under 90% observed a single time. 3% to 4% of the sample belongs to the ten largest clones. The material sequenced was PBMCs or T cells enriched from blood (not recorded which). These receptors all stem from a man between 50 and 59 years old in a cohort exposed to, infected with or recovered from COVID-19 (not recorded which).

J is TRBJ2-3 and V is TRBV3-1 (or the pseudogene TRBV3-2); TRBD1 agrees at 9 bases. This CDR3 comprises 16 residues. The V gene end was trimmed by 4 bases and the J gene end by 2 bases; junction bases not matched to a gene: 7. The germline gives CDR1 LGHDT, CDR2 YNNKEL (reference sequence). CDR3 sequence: CASSRTGTGYTDTQYF. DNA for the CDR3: TGTGCCAGCAGCCGAACCGGGACAGGGTACACAGATACGCAGTATTTT.

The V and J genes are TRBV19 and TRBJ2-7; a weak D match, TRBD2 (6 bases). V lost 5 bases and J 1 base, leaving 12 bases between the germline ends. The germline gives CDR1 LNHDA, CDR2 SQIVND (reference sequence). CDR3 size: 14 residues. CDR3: CASSLSGLSYEQYF. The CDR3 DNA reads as TGTGCCAGTAGTCTTAGCGGACTATCCTACGAGCAGTACTTC.

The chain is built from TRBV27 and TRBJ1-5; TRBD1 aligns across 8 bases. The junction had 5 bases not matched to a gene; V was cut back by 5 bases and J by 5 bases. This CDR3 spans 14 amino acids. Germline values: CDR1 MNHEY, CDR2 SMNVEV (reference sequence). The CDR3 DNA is TGTGCCAGCAGTCCGACAGGGGCCCATCAGCCCCAGCATTTT. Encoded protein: CASSPTGAHQPQHF.

The chain's CDR3 is CASKRQGLTDTQYF. CDR3 nucleotide sequence: TGTGCCAGCAAGAGACAGGGCCTCACAGATACGCAGTATTTT. The chain uses TRBV27 and TRBJ2-3; 7 bases fit TRBD1. After removal of 7 bases from V and 2 bases from J, the junction contained 6 bases not matched to a gene. The CDR3 consists of 14 residues. The germline V gene has CDR1 MNHEY and CDR2 SMNVEV (reference sequence).

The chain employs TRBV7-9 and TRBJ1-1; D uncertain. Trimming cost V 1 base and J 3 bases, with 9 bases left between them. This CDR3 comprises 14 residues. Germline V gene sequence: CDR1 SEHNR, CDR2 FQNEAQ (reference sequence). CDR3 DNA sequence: TGTGCCAGCAGCTTAGACGGCGGCCACACTGAAGCTTTCTTT. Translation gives CASSLDGGHTEAFF.

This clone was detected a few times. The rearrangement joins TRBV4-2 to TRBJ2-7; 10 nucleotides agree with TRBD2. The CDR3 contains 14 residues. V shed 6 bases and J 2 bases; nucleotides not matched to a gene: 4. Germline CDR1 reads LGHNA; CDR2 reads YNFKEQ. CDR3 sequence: CASRIAGGTYEQYF. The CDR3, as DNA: TGTGCCAGCAGGATAGCGGGAGGAACCTACGAGCAGTACTTC.

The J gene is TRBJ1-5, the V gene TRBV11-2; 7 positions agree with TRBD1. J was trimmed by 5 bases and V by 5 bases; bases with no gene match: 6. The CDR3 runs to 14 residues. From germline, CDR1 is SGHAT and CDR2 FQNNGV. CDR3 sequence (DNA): TGTGCCAGCAGCCTCCGACAGGGAGATCAGCCCCAGCATTTT. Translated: CASSLRQGDQPQHF.

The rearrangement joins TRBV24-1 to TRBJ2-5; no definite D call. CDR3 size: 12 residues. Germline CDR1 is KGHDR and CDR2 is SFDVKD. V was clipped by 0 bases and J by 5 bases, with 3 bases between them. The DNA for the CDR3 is TGTGCCACCAGTGATTTGTCGGAGACCCAGTACTTC. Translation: CATSDLSETQYF.

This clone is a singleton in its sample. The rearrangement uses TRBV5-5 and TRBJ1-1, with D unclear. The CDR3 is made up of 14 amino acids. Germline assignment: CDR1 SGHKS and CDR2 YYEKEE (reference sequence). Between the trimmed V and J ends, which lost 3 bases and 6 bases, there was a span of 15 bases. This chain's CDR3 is CASSSVVVAAEAFF. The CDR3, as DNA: TGTGCCAGCAGCTCTGTTGTGGTCGCGGCTGAAGCTTTCTTT.

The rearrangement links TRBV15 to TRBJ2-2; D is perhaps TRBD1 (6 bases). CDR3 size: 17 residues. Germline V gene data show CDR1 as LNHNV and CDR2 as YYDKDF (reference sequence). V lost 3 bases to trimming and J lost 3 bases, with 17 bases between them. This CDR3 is CATSSSIGPGDTGELFF. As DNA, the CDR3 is TGTGCCACCAGCAGTTCTATAGGTCCAGGGGACACCGGGGAGCTGTTTTTT.

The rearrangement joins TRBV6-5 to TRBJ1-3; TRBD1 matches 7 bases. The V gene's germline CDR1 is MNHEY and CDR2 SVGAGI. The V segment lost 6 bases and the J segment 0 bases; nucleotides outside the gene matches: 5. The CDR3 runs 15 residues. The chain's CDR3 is CASRPQGSSGNTIYF. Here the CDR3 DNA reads TGTGCCAGCAGACCACAGGGGAGCTCTGGAAACACCATATATTTT.

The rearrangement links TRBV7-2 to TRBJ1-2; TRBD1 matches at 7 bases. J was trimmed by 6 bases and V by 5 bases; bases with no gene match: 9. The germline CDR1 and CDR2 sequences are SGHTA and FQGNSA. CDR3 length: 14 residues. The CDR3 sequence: CASSPRQGMHGYTF. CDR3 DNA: TGTGCCAGCAGCCCCCGACAGGGAATGCATGGCTACACCTTC.

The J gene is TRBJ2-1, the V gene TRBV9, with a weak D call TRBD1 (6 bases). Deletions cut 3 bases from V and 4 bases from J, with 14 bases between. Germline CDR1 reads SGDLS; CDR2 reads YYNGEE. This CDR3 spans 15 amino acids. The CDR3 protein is CASSAAGTHYNEQFF. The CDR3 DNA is TGTGCCAGCAGCGCCGCCGGGACACATTACAATGAGCAGTTCTTC.

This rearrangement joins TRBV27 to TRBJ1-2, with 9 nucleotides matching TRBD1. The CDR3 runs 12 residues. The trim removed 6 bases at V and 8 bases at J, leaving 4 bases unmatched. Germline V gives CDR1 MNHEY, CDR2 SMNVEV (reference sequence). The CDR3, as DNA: TGTGCCAGCAGACAGGGGGCGCGAGGCTACACCTTC. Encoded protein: CASRQGARGYTF.

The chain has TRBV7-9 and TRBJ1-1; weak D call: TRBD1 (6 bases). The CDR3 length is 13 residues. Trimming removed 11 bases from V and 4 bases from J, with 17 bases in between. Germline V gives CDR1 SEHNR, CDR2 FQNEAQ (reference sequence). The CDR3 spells CALHRTVGTEAFF. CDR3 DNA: TGTGCCTTACACCGGACAGTTGGCACTGAAGCTTTCTTT.